These 7 T cell receptor beta chains came from one sample sequenced in a study of blood T cell repertoires in COVID-19 (dated by TCRdb to about 2020). Library creation used the immunoSEQ multiplex PCR assay. Drawn from immuneACCESS, this table holds only the in-frame rearrangements with V and J called that TCRdb kept. Clones are partly lost; checked studies trace under half to an unresolved V gene and leave the rest unexplained. This sample lists some 120,000 clones; approximately 80% were detected once. The biggest ten clones account for around 7.5% of the sample. Sequences were obtained from peripheral blood. Receptors originate from a man in his sixties or seventies with active or convalescent COVID-19.

The chain is built from TRBV4-3 and TRBJ1-5; no reliable D call. Germline CDR1 and CDR2: LGHNA and YSLEER. Trimming left V 0 bases short and J 4 bases short, with 4 bases between. The CDR3 runs 13 residues. CDR3 loop: CASSQDRNQPQHF. CDR3 coding DNA: TGCGCCAGCAGCCAAGACAGGAATCAGCCCCAGCATTTT.

The gene calls are TRBV29-1 and TRBJ1-1; 7 bases map to TRBD1. J was trimmed by 2 bases and V by 5 bases; bases with no gene match: 5. The CDR3 length is 13 residues. Germline V gene sequence: CDR1 SQVTM, CDR2 ANQGSEA. Here the CDR3 reads CSVLDRVNTEAFF. The DNA of the CDR3 is TGCAGCGTTCTAGACAGGGTCAACACTGAAGCTTTCTTT.

The chain combines TRBV9 with TRBJ2-2; 9 positions match TRBD2. The CDR3 consists of 14 residues. Germline V gene lookup returns CDR1 SGDLS and CDR2 YYNGEE. The J segment lost 6 bases and the V segment lost 2 bases, leaving 2 bases of the junction unmatched. DNA of the CDR3: TGTGCCAGCAGCGTTTGGACTAGCGCCGGGGAGCTGTTTTTT. It is translated as CASSVWTSAGELFF.

The chain employs TRBV7-2 and TRBJ2-3, with D uncertain. This CDR3 is 11 amino acids long. Trimming removed 5 bases at V and 15 bases at J, with 15 bases between. Per germline, CDR1 SGHTA and CDR2 FQGNSA. The CDR3 coding sequence is TGTGCCAGCAGCCCAGACCGGCGGCTTTATTTT. It is translated as CASSPDRRLYF.

This chain uses TRBV6-1 with TRBJ1-3, with D uncertain. Deletions cut 3 bases from V and 4 bases from J, with 7 bases between. This CDR3 is 13 amino acids long. Germline lookup yields CDR1 MNHNS and CDR2 SASEGT. CDR3 coding DNA: TGTGCCAGCAGTGACAGTTCAGGAAACACCATATATTTT. Residues: CASSDSSGNTIYF.

This chain links TRBV19 with TRBJ2-1, with D hard to call. CDR1 is LNHDA, CDR2 SQIVND, per germline (reference sequence). The CDR3 contains 15 residues. Deletions cut 5 bases from V and 0 bases from J, with 11 bases between. The CDR3 region is CASSPDRSSYNEQFF. The CDR3 DNA follows: TGTGCCAGTAGTCCGGATCGGAGCTCCTACAATGAGCAGTTCTTC.

The CDR3 DNA is TGTGCCACCAGTGACTCCGTCGGACAGGGCCCCACAGATACGCAGTATTTT. Its translation is CATSDSVGQGPTDTQYF. The genes are TRBV24-1 and TRBJ2-3, with 8 positions matching TRBD1. Germline-derived CDR1 and CDR2 are KGHDR and SFDVKD. The V segment lost 4 bases and the J segment 2 bases; nucleotides outside the gene matches: 10. This CDR3 has 17 residues.